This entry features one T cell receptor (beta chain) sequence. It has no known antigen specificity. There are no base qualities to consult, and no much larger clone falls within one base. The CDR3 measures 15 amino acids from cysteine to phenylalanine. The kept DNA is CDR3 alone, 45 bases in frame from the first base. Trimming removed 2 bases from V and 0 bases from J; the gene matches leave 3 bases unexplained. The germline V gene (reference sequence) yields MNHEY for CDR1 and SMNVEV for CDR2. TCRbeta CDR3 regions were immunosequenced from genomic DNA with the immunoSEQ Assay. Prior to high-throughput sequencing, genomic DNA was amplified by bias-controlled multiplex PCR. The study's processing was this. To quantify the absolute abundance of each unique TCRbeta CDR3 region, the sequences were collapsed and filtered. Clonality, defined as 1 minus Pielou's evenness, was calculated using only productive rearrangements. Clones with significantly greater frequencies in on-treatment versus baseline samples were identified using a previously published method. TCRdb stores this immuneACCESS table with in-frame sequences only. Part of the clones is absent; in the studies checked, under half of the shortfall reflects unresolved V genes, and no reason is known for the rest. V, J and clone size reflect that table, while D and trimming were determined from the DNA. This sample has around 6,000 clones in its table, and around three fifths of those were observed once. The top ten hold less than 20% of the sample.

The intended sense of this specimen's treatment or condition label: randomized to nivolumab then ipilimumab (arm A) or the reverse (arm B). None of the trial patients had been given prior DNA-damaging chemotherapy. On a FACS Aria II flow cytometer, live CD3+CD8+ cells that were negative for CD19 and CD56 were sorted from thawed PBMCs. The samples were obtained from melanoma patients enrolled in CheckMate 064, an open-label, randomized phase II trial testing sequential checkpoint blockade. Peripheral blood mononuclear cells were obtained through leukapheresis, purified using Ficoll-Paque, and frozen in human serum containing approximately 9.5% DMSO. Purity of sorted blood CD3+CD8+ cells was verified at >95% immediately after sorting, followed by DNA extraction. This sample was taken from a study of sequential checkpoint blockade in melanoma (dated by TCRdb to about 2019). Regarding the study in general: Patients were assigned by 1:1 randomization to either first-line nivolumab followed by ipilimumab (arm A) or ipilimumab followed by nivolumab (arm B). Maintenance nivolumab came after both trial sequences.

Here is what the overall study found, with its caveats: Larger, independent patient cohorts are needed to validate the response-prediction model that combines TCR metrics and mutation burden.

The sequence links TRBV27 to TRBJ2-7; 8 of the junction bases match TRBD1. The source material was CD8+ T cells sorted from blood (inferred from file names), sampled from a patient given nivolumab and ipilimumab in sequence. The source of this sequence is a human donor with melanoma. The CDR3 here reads CASSLGTGSSYEQYF. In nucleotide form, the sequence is TGTGCCAGCAGTTTAGGGACAGGAAGCTCCTACGAGCAGTACTTC.